The T cell receptor beta chain under discussion was sequenced for a study of cytomegalovirus exposure and HLA in healthy donors. Study results and limitations: Overall, under 200 TCR beta chains were annotated as cytomegalovirus-associated. Most observed TCR sequences were rare, whereas some public TCRs were detected in many donors.

With respect to this clone: Its antigen remains unidentified.

The germline V gene encodes CDR1 SGHTA and CDR2 FQGNSA. This CDR3 is built from 14 residues. Trimming shortened V by 2 bases and J by 5 bases, and 7 bases separated the two germline ends. Here immunoSEQ multiplex PCR was the method, and the copy in TCRdb shows in-frame clones only, minus some. In the table there are 85,000 to 130,000 clones, 88% of which are singletons. This receptor was obtained from a woman between 18 and 29 years old in good health and CMV-seropositive. The specimen was PBMCs. The chain links TRBV7-2 to TRBJ1-6, with a possible D match to TRBD1 (6 bases). The CDR3 loop reads CASSLWTDNSPLHF. CDR3 nucleotide sequence: TGTGCCAGCAGCTTATGGACAGATAATTCACCCCTCCACTTT.